This TCR beta chain was captured in a study of CD8+CD57+ T cells in acquired aplastic anemia. This clonotype was picked up a small number of times. With 7 bases removed from V and 8 bases from J, the gap between germline ends came to 20 bases. Germline V gene lookup returns CDR1 SNHLY and CDR2 FYNNEI. This CDR3 comprises 14 residues. Those patients picked for sequencing had displayed CD8+CD57+ cell expansion on flow cytometry. TCR beta VDJ combinations and CDR3 sequences were profiled from genomic DNA. TCRdb processed the reads anew with MiXCR; each CDR3 protein has one entry. The top ten clones hold about 29% of a sample with around 130,000 distinct CDR3 sequences, 55% to 70% of them seen once.

The sample consisted of sorted CD4+, CD8+, or CD8+CD57+ T cells (not recorded which) from PBMCs. The clonotype originates from a human donor with aplastic anemia. The J gene is TRBJ1-2, the V gene TRBV2; no definite D call. CDR3 sequence (DNA): TGTGCCAGCACTGAGGTCGACGGGTTTAGGGGCTACACCTTC. This codes for CASTEVDGFRGYTF.